These 19 T cell receptor beta chains were all obtained from the same sample, sequenced in a study of T-cell reconstitution after alpha-beta-depleted transplantation in children. Preparation of the TCRbeta library used unique molecular identifiers. Each CDR3 protein is one row after TCRdb ran MiXCR on the PCR reads. The sample has just over 200,000 distinct CDR3 sequences, about 8.2% seen once. The sample consisted of PBMCs, mostly from graft donor cells, taken 360 days after TCRalphabeta/CD19-depleted stem cell transplant. These receptors originate from a male patient under 10 years old who had a stem cell transplant for acute myeloid leukemia, so the T cells may come from the graft donor.

This clonotype has more than one count but fewer than ten. The chain links TRBV9 to TRBJ2-2, with 9 bases that match TRBD2. CDR1 and CDR2 from the germline V gene are SGDLS and YYNGEE. Trimming removed 2 bases from V and 5 bases from J; junction bases left unmatched: 4. The CDR3 has 15 residues. The CDR3 reads CASSVAGGPTGELFF. In nucleotides, the CDR3 is TGTGCCAGCAGCGTCGCGGGGGGGCCTACCGGGGAGCTGTTTTTT.

This chain's CDR3 is CASSVEVRGSYNEQFF. DNA of the CDR3: TGTGCCAGCAGCGTAGAGGTCAGGGGATCCTACAATGAGCAGTTCTTC. The chain carries TRBV9 and TRBJ2-1; D is possibly TRBD1 (6 bases). Trimming cost V 0 bases and J 1 base, with 11 bases left between them. This CDR3 is built from 16 residues. Germline V gene lookup returns CDR1 SGDLS and CDR2 YYNGEE.

This clonotype appeared a few times. CDR3 protein: CASSQSGQRGTDTQYF. CDR3 nucleotide sequence: TGCGCCAGCAGCCAGTCGGGACAGCGGGGCACAGATACGCAGTATTTT. The V gene is TRBV4-1, the J gene TRBJ2-3; D perhaps matches TRBD1 (7 bases). The germline gives CDR1 MGHRA, CDR2 YSYEKL. This CDR3 is built from 16 residues. Trimming removed 3 bases at V and 1 base at J, with 14 bases between.

The chain employs TRBV7-9 and TRBJ1-5; D is undetermined. The V end was cut by 5 bases, the J end by 3 bases, with 5 bases between. Looked up from germline, CDR1 is SEHNR and CDR2 is FQNEAQ (reference sequence). The CDR3 has 12 residues. CDR3 coding DNA: TGTGCCAGCAGCCTCGCCAATCAGCCCCAGCATTTT. Protein: CASSLANQPQHF.

This clonotype was picked up a small number of times. CDR3 DNA: TGTGCCAGCATAGGCGGGACTAGCGGGAGCCAAGAGACCCAGTACTTC. Translated: CASIGGTSGSQETQYF. The genes are TRBV7-9 and TRBJ2-5; 14 bases align to TRBD2. Germline V lookup: CDR1 SEHNR, CDR2 FQNEAQ (reference sequence). CDR3 length equals 16 residues. The ends lost 7 bases at V and 1 base at J; junction bases unmatched: 5.

V usage is TRBV10-3 and J usage is TRBJ2-7, with D possibly being TRBD1 or TRBD2 (6 bases each). Deletions cut 3 bases from V and 3 bases from J, with 12 bases between. CDR1 is ENHRY and CDR2 is SYGVKD in the germline V gene. The CDR3 runs 14 residues. CDR3 DNA: TGTGCCATCAGTGATCCGGGGGCGAGCTACGAGCAGTACTTC. Protein product: CAISDPGASYEQYF.

In this sample, this clonotype turned up many times. The junction departs from the called germline gene at one end, perhaps through a read error. This sequence joins TRBV5-1 and TRBJ2-2; D gene uncertain. Germline values: CDR1 SGHRS, CDR2 YFSETQ. The CDR3 sequence is 13 residues long. DNA of the CDR3: TGCGCCAGCAGCTCATCGAACGCCGGGGAGCTGTTTTTT. Its protein product is CASSSSNAGELFF.

This clonotype was picked up a small number of times. V gene TRBV11-3 combines with J gene TRBJ2-3, with D possibly being TRBD2 (5 bases). In germline, CDR1 is SGHNT, CDR2 YENEEA. This CDR3 contains 14 residues. Trimming took 5 bases from V and 6 from J, leaving 15 bases between them. CDR3 nucleotide sequence: TGTGCCAGCAGCCCTAGCCGGGGTTCTGATACGCAGTATTTT. It encodes CASSPSRGSDTQYF.

This clonotype was detected many times. The chain uses TRBV10-3 and TRBJ1-6; D might be TRBD1 (5 bases). Per germline, CDR1 ENHRY and CDR2 SYGVKD. This CDR3 is 14 amino acids long. The V gene lost 6 bases and the J gene lost 7 bases, with 13 bases spanning the gap. CDR3 sequence: CAISRDGGNSPLHF. The CDR3 nucleotides are TGTGCCATCAGCAGGGACGGTGGGAATTCACCCCTCCACTTT.

This clonotype has ten or more counts. The chain joins TRBV5-6 to TRBJ2-7, with 7 nucleotides matching TRBD2. The CDR3 totals 12 residues. Germline CDR1 SGHDT, CDR2 YYEEEE. CDR3 sequence reads: CASTLGGDEQYV. The CDR3 bases are TGTGCCAGCACCTTGGGAGGGGACGAGCAGTACGTC.

This clonotype has ten or more counts. The chain carries TRBV12-3 or TRBV12-4 and TRBJ1-5; D unclear. Trimming left V 3 bases short and J 7 bases short, with 7 bases between. The CDR3 has 12 amino acids. The DNA for the CDR3 is TGTGCCAGCAGTTTTCCTGGGCAGCCCCAGCATTTT. As protein: CASSFPGQPQHF.

This clonotype was counted at least ten times. The chain joins TRBV4-2 to TRBJ2-2; D may correspond to TRBD1 or TRBD2 (5 bases each). CDR1 and CDR2 (germline): LGHNA, YNFKEQ. V lost 0 bases to trimming and J lost 7 bases, with 9 bases between them. CDR3 size: 14 residues. CDR3 sequence (DNA): TGTGCCAGCAGCCAAGAGTGGGGGATCGGGGAGCTGTTTTTT. This codes for CASSQEWGIGELFF.

In the case of this clonotype: This may come from a read error, since a much larger clone is one base off. The CDR3 does not end in the conserved phenylalanine or tryptophan, so this is likely a read error. The V and J genes are TRBV7-9 and TRBJ2-1, with D perhaps TRBD2 (5 bases). CDR1 and CDR2 from the germline V gene are SEHNR and FQNEAQ (reference sequence). The V end lost 2 bases, the J end lost 2 bases, and 10 bases lay between the germline ends. The CDR3 has 15 residues. The CDR3 loop is CASSLRGITYNEQFS. DNA for the CDR3: TGTGCCAGCAGCTTAAGAGGGATCACCTACAATGAGCAGTTCTCC.

CDR3 loop: CASSQAGTAPGEQYF. Written as DNA, the CDR3 is TGTGCCAGCAGCCAAGCCGGGACAGCGCCGGGGGAGCAGTACTTC. The chain carries TRBV4-2 and TRBJ2-7; TRBD1 matches at 7 bases. Germline V CDR1 and CDR2: LGHNA, YNFKEQ. The CDR3 runs 15 residues. The trim removed 1 base at V and 7 bases at J, leaving 10 bases unmatched.

V and J are TRBV11-1 and TRBJ2-1, with TRBD2 matching over 14 bases. Losses at the gene ends were 2 bases for V and 9 bases for J; bases not matched to a gene: 12. There are 18 residues in the CDR3. Germline V lookup: CDR1 SGHAT, CDR2 FQDESV (reference sequence). The CDR3 protein is CASSLPPGGLAGVGEQFF. CDR3 DNA: TGTGCCAGCAGCTTACCACCGGGGGGACTAGCGGGAGTGGGTGAGCAGTTCTTC.

This chain links TRBV11-2 with TRBJ2-1; 7 nucleotides line up with TRBD2. V lost 5 bases and J lost 3; bases outside the gene matches: 4. Germline CDR1 SGHAT, CDR2 FQNNGV. The CDR3 loop spans 14 amino acids. The CDR3 protein is CASSNGRYYNEQFF. The DNA for the CDR3 is TGTGCCAGCAGCAACGGGAGGTACTACAATGAGCAGTTCTTC. Complete variable domain (other parts from reference TRBV11-2 and TRBJ2-1): EAGVAQSPRYKIIEKRQSVAFWCNPISGHATLYWYQQILGQGPKLLIQFQNNGVVDDSQLPKDRFSAERLKGVDSTLKIQPAKLEDSAVYLCASSNGRYYNEQFFGPGTRLTVL.

This clonotype was seen only a few times. The chain combines TRBV5-8 with TRBJ2-5; D call uncertain. CDR3 length: 14 residues. Per the germline V gene, CDR1 is SGHTS and CDR2 is YDEGEE. The ends were cut back, 1 base at V and 5 bases at J, with 12 bases in the middle. CDR3: CASSLRPLGETQYF. The CDR3 nucleotides read TGTGCCAGCAGCTTGCGCCCCCTCGGGGAGACCCAGTACTTC.

In its sample, this clonotype was seen many times. This rearrangement joins TRBV12-3 or TRBV12-4 to TRBJ2-7, with 9 bases identical to TRBD2. The V segment lost 7 bases and the J segment 3 bases; nucleotides outside the gene matches: 4. The CDR3 contains 13 residues. The chain's CDR3 is CASKRLADYEQYF. The CDR3 DNA follows: TGTGCCAGCAAGCGACTAGCGGACTACGAGCAGTACTTC.

This clonotype was seen many times. V gene TRBV5-5 combines with J gene TRBJ1-1; a weak D match, TRBD1 (5 bases). The CDR3 loop spans 14 amino acids. Germline CDR1 reads SGHKS; CDR2 reads YYEKEE (reference sequence). V was pared by 2 bases and J by 5 bases, with 13 bases between. CDR3 sequence reads: CASSFDGGWTEAFF. CDR3 DNA sequence: TGTGCCAGCAGCTTCGACGGGGGTTGGACTGAAGCTTTCTTT.